Below are 21 T cell receptor beta chains sequenced from a single sample in a study of OX40 agonist ivuxolimab in advanced cancers. This table comes from immunoSEQ multiplex PCR, and its TCRdb copy is limited to in-frame clones, with some not included. The top ten clones hold around 0.2% of a sample with 85,000 to 90,000 clones, 85% of them seen once. The sample was CD4+ or CD8+ T cells sorted from blood, taken in a trial of the OX40 agonist ivuxolimab. These receptors all stem from an adult with an advanced solid tumor such as melanoma, head and neck, liver or kidney cancer.

The V call is TRBV11-2, the J call TRBJ1-3; possible D gene TRBD1, 5 bases. This CDR3 spans 13 amino acids. Per the germline V gene, CDR1 is SGHAT and CDR2 is FQNNGV. V was cut by 5 bases and J by 9 bases, with 14 bases left in between. The CDR3 nucleotides are TGTGCCAGCAGCCCCCCCGGGGCCGGCACCATATATTTT. It specifies CASSPPGAGTIYF.

The chain's CDR3 is CASSLRETQYF. The CDR3 region has the DNA TGTGCCAGCAGTTTACGAGAGACCCAGTACTTC. This chain joins TRBV28 and TRBJ2-5; D gene unclear. V was clipped by 2 bases and J by 4 bases, with 2 bases between them. The germline CDR1 and CDR2 sequences are MDHEN and SYDVKM. The CDR3 runs to 11 residues.

The V gene is TRBV6-5, the J gene TRBJ1-5; 7 bases are a match to TRBD1. The trim removed 5 bases at V and 3 bases at J, leaving 4 bases unmatched. CDR1 is MNHEY, CDR2 SVGAGI, per germline. CDR3 length: 14 amino acids. CDR3 nucleotides: TGTGCCAGCAGTCTTGACAGGGTCAATCAGCCCCAGCATTTT. It specifies CASSLDRVNQPQHF.

The sample holds a few counts of this clone. CDR3 coding DNA: TGTGCCACCAGCAGAGGGGATACGCAGTATTTT. This encodes CATSRGDTQYF. V is TRBV15 and J is TRBJ2-3; D is ambiguous. The CDR3 extends over 11 amino acids. Trimming removed 1 base from V and 6 bases from J, with 2 bases in between. Germline V gene data show CDR1 as LNHNV and CDR2 as YYDKDF (reference sequence).

This chain uses TRBV6-6 with TRBJ2-2; D is perhaps TRBD1 or TRBD2 (5 bases each). Germline V gene lookup returns CDR1 MNHNY and CDR2 SVGAGI (reference sequence). The CDR3 runs to 15 residues. The ends were cut back, 4 bases at V and 5 bases at J, with 14 bases in the middle. The CDR3 DNA follows: TGTGCCAGCAGTTGGTCGGGGCCTCGTACCGGGGAGCTGTTTTTT. This encodes CASSWSGPRTGELFF.

The chain combines TRBV5-1 with TRBJ2-3; D remains ambiguous. Germline V gives CDR1 SGHRS, CDR2 YFSETQ. Trimming took 0 bases from V and 7 from J, leaving 3 bases between them. CDR3 size: 11 residues. CDR3 bases: TGCGCCAGCAGCTTGGAGTATACGCAGTATTTT. It translates to CASSLEYTQYF.

The rearrangement uses TRBV19 and TRBJ2-3, with 12 nucleotides matching TRBD2. Germline V CDR1 and CDR2: LNHDA, SQIVND (reference sequence). The CDR3 runs 18 residues. V shed 5 bases, J shed 2 bases, and the junction held 11 bases outside the gene matches. DNA for the CDR3: TGTGCCAGTAGTGGGGGAACTAGCGGGGGGCCCTACACAGATACGCAGTATTTT. Protein product: CASSGGTSGGPYTDTQYF.

This clone turned up a few times. The chain uses TRBV30 and TRBJ1-3; D is ambiguous. The CDR3 sequence is 16 residues long. In germline, CDR1 is GTSNPN, CDR2 SVGIG (reference sequence). V gave up 4 bases and J gave up 0 bases, with 16 bases separating them. In DNA form, the CDR3 reads TGTGCCTGGAACCTCAGAGGCTCGAGCTCTGGAAACACCATATATTTT. Amino acid sequence: CAWNLRGSSSGNTIYF.

The chain is built from TRBV28 and TRBJ1-4; TRBD1 is a possible D gene (5 bases). Trimming removed 8 bases at V and 2 bases at J, with 15 bases between. The CDR3 covers 15 residues. The germline gives CDR1 MDHEN, CDR2 SYDVKM. Here the CDR3 reads CASRPGGVTNEKLFF. The CDR3 DNA follows: TGTGCCAGCCGCCCTGGAGGGGTCACTAATGAAAAACTGTTTTTT. Full variable domain (remainder filled in from reference TRBV28 and TRBJ1-4): DVKVTQSSRYLVKRTGEKVFLECVQDMDHENMFWYRQDPGLGLRLIYFSYDVKMKEKGDIPEGYSVSREKKERFSLILESASTNQTSMYLCASRPGGVTNEKLFFGSGTQLSVL.

This clone has just one count. The chain employs TRBV27 and TRBJ1-2; 7 bases fit TRBD1. This CDR3 spans 14 amino acids. Germline values: CDR1 MNHEY, CDR2 SMNVEV (reference sequence). V shed 4 bases, J shed 3 bases, and the junction held 5 bases outside the gene matches. Written as DNA, the CDR3 is TGTGCCAGCAGTTACAGGGGTGTAGACTATGGCTACACCTTC. Translated, it gives CASSYRGVDYGYTF.

The CDR3 reads CASSLGQGRNEQFF. DNA for the CDR3: TGTGCCAGCAGCTTGGGACAGGGAAGGAATGAGCAGTTCTTC. This chain uses TRBV5-4 with TRBJ2-1, with 7 positions matching TRBD1. Trimming took 0 bases from V and 7 from J; bases not matched to a gene: 4. Germline CDR1 and CDR2: SGHNT and YYREEE (reference sequence). CDR3 length: 14 amino acids.

The chain has TRBV28 and TRBJ1-5; a possible D gene is TRBD1 (5 bases). Germline CDR1 is MDHEN and CDR2 is SYDVKM. Trimming removed 6 bases from V and 11 bases from J, with 11 bases in between. There are 11 residues in the CDR3. The CDR3 nucleotides are TGTGCCAGCAGGGGGCCCAAGGCCCAGCATTTT. It is translated as CASRGPKAQHF.

The chain has TRBV10-3 and TRBJ1-2; D call uncertain. Trimming took 6 bases from V and 8 from J, leaving 16 bases between them. The germline CDR1 and CDR2 sequences are ENHRY and SYGVKD. CDR3 length: 13 amino acids. The CDR3 DNA reads as TGTGCCATCAGGATACAAGGATTTTCGGGCTACACCTTC. This sequence encodes CAIRIQGFSGYTF.

The rearrangement uses TRBV7-2 and TRBJ2-5; D ambiguous. This CDR3 spans 13 amino acids. The germline V gene encodes CDR1 SGHTA and CDR2 FQGNSA. V was cut by 5 bases and J by 5 bases, with 12 bases left in between. This CDR3 reads CASSRRRPETQYF. The CDR3 region has the DNA TGTGCCAGCAGCCGGCGTCGTCCGGAGACCCAGTACTTC.

This clone was seen a single time. The chain has TRBV15 and TRBJ2-1; weak D call: TRBD2 (5 bases). The V end was cut by 0 bases, the J end by 3 bases, with 9 bases between. The germline V gene encodes CDR1 LNHNV and CDR2 YYDKDF (reference sequence). The CDR3 totals 15 residues. CDR3 sequence reads: CATSREYGNYNEQFF. The CDR3 region has the DNA TGTGCCACCAGCAGAGAGTACGGGAACTACAATGAGCAGTTCTTC.

The V call is TRBV11-2, the J call TRBJ1-1; maybe TRBD1 (6 bases). V lost 6 bases, J lost 5 bases, and 10 bases lay in between. This CDR3 contains 12 residues. CDR1 is SGHAT, CDR2 FQNNGV, per germline. The CDR3 DNA reads TGTGCCAGCAGTAGGGGGGGAACTGAAGCTTTCTTT. Translating gives CASSRGGTEAFF.

J is TRBJ1-2 and V is TRBV28; 8 bases are shared with TRBD1. The CDR3 has 16 amino acids. Germline CDR1 reads MDHEN; CDR2 reads SYDVKM. With V trimmed by 5 bases and J by 3 bases, 11 bases remained unmatched. The CDR3 DNA sequence: TGTGCCAGCAGTCTACCTGGTGGACAGGGCTACTATGGCTACACCTTC. Amino acid sequence: CASSLPGGQGYYGYTF.

The rearrangement joins TRBV5-5 to TRBJ2-2, with TRBD1 matching over 7 bases. CDR3 size: 16 residues. The germline V gene has CDR1 SGHKS and CDR2 YYEKEE (reference sequence). V was clipped by 1 base and J by 6 bases; unmatched bases: 9. In DNA, the CDR3 is TGTGCCAGCAGCTTGTACGCGACAGGGAATCCCGGGGAGCTGTTTTTT. It is translated as CASSLYATGNPGELFF.

The chain uses TRBV7-3 and TRBJ2-3; a possible D gene is TRBD1 (5 bases). The V gene's germline CDR1 is SGHTA and CDR2 FQGTGA. V was clipped by 5 bases and J by 2 bases, with 11 bases between them. The CDR3 is 14 residues long. The CDR3 sequence: CASSADSYTDTQYF. In DNA, the CDR3 is TGTGCCAGCAGCGCCGACAGTTACACAGATACGCAGTATTTT. The full variable domain, rest sourced from reference TRBV7-3 and TRBJ2-3, is GAGVSQTPSNKVTEKGKYVELRCDPISGHTALYWYRQSLGQGPEFLIYFQGTGAADDSGLPNDRFFAVRPEGSVSTLKIQRTERGDSAVYLCASSADSYTDTQYFGPGTRLTVL.

This chain uses TRBV9 with TRBJ2-1; D remains ambiguous. The germline V gene has CDR1 SGDLS and CDR2 YYNGEE. The V and J ends lost 0 bases and 8 bases respectively, with 9 bases between them. This CDR3 is 13 amino acids long. In nucleotides, the CDR3 is TGTGCCAGCAGCGTAGGTCCTGGGGATGAGCAGTTCTTC. It translates to CASSVGPGDEQFF.

The chain combines TRBV28 with TRBJ2-7; perhaps TRBD2 as D (5 bases). Germline values: CDR1 MDHEN, CDR2 SYDVKM. The CDR3 extends over 12 amino acids. V lost 10 bases and J 0 bases, leaving 10 bases between the germline ends. The CDR3 DNA reads as TGTGCCACCGAGGGTTCCTCCTACGAGCAGTACTTC. Translation gives CATEGSSYEQYF.